This T cell receptor beta chain derives from a study of T-cell reconstitution after alpha-beta-depleted transplantation in children. This sample's TCRbeta library carried unique molecular identifier barcodes. Each CDR3 protein gets one entry after TCRdb re-called the PCR reads with MiXCR. This sample has hundreds of thousands of distinct CDR3 sequences; around 9.9% occur once, and the top ten carry 28%. The germline gives CDR1 SGHAT, CDR2 FQDESV (reference sequence). The CDR3 covers 19 residues. The V end was cut by 2 bases, the J end by 3 bases, with 20 bases between. Overall study findings and caveats: Reports say that about two months after transplant, the alpha-beta T cells came out of several hundred graft clones that had expanded. One year after transplant, T-cell counts and diversity came mostly from newly produced T cells.

In this sample, this clonotype turned up many times. Its antigen is not identified. The sequence was obtained from a child younger than two with acute myeloid leukemia, due to receive a stem cell transplant. Specimen: PBMCs, collected before TCRalphabeta/CD19-depleted stem cell transplant. The genes are TRBV11-1 and TRBJ2-6; possibly TRBD2 for D (5 bases). DNA for the CDR3: TGTGCCAGCAGCTTATGGCAGCGGAGGATGCATGGTGGGGCCAACGTCCTGACTTTC. This gives the protein CASSLWQRRMHGGANVLTF.